The clone carrying this T cell receptor beta chain has a single count. Its antigen is as yet unknown. This CDR3 is built from 13 residues. The germline gives CDR1 GTSNPN, CDR2 SVGIG (reference sequence). The V gene lost 0 bases and the J gene lost 7 bases, with 10 bases spanning the gap. This record comes from a study of beta chain features in type 1 diabetes. About the study: The examined sorted cells totaled about 98 million across samples. Notes on the study in general: Fewer junction insertions and more nucleotide deletions appeared in type 1 diabetes patients. Relative to healthy donors, patients appeared to have naive, central memory and Treg TCRB repertoires that were more similar. Moderately but significantly shorter TCRB CDR3s were found in Type 1 diabetes patients in all four CD4+ subsets.

Sequenced material consisted of expressed TCRB transcripts (all of the isolated RNA was reverse transcribed). Using immunoSEQ multiplex PCR, the repertoire was profiled, and TCRdb retains in-frame clones only, with some absent. The sample lists 310,000 or so clones, around 16% occurring once. Sorting based on CD45RO/CCR7/CD25/CD127/CD95/CD27 separated CD4+ naive, central memory, regulatory and stem cell-like memory cells. The chain links TRBV30 to TRBJ1-5; D is uncertain. Sequenced: naive CD4+ T cells from blood. The sequence derives from a man younger than 30 with type 1 diabetes. CDR3 bases: TGTGCCTGGAGTGTCGATGAGAGACAGCCCCAGCATTTT. Translated: CAWSVDERQPQHF.